This entry lists 10 T cell receptor beta chains sequenced from one sample in a study of response to subunit inactivated influenza vaccine. TCRdb redid the calling of the RT-PCR reads with MiXCR, one entry per CDR3 protein. The table shows 200,000 to 250,000 distinct CDR3 sequences, with 12% occurring only once. The specimen was non-naive T cells sorted from PBMCs, collected 14 to 15 days before vaccination. Every receptor here comes from a man aged 50 to 60 who received an inactivated influenza vaccine.

The chain is built from TRBV6-1 and TRBJ2-4; D ambiguous. The V gene lost 3 bases and the J gene lost 1 base, with 10 bases spanning the gap. CDR3 length: 15 residues. Germline V lookup: CDR1 MNHNS, CDR2 SASEGT. Here the CDR3 DNA reads TGTGCCAGCAGTGAGGCCGCCGGGGCCAAAAACATTCAGTACTTC. Translating it yields CASSEAAGAKNIQYF.

This clonotype was seen many times. V usage is TRBV5-1 and J usage is TRBJ1-1, with 8 bases fitting TRBD1. This CDR3 spans 13 amino acids. CDR1 is SGHRS and CDR2 is YFSETQ in the germline V gene. The V gene end was trimmed by 3 bases and the J gene end by 3 bases; junction bases not matched to a gene: 1. This CDR3 is CASSSDRDTEAFF. In DNA form, the CDR3 reads TGCGCCAGCAGCTCGGACAGGGACACTGAAGCTTTCTTT.

There are many counts of this clonotype. V gene TRBV5-1 combines with J gene TRBJ2-2; 7 bases align to TRBD1. The CDR3 covers 15 residues. Trimming cost V 4 bases and J 0 bases; bases outside gene matches: 3. CDR1 is SGHRS, CDR2 YFSETQ, per germline. The CDR3 here is CASSRDSPNTGELFF. The CDR3 DNA is TGCGCCAGCAGCCGGGACAGTCCGAACACCGGGGAGCTGTTTTTT.

The rearrangement uses TRBV2 and TRBJ2-2; D is unclear. CDR3 length equals 15 residues. With 7 bases removed from V and 1 base from J, the gap between germline ends came to 13 bases. Germline V lookup: CDR1 SNHLY, CDR2 FYNNEI. The CDR3 loop is CASKIDRLNTGELFF. CDR3 in DNA: TGTGCCAGCAAAATCGATAGACTGAACACCGGGGAGCTGTTTTTT.

This clonotype was seen only a few times. The chain carries TRBV12-3 or TRBV12-4 and TRBJ2-2; unclear D gene. The CDR3 length is 13 residues. Trimming cost V 9 bases and J 2 bases, with 10 bases left between them. The chain's CDR3 is CASPARNTGELFF. For the CDR3, the DNA is TGTGCCAGTCCAGCGAGAAACACCGGGGAGCTGTTTTTT.

J is TRBJ1-5 and V is TRBV6-2 or TRBV6-3; D remains unclear. This CDR3 contains 13 residues. Germline-derived CDR1 and CDR2 are MNHEY and SVGEGT. Trimming left V 6 bases short and J 3 bases short, with 9 bases between. The CDR3 reads CASRDRHNQPQHF. CDR3 coding DNA: TGTGCCAGCAGGGATCGGCACAATCAGCCCCAGCATTTT.

In this sample, this clonotype turned up many times. The genes are TRBV19 and TRBJ1-1; 7 nucleotides match TRBD1. The germline V gene encodes CDR1 LNHDA and CDR2 SQIVND (reference sequence). Trimming removed 7 bases from V and 8 bases from J; junction bases left unmatched: 10. There are 13 residues in the CDR3. The CDR3 protein is CASTKDRGQEAFF. DNA for the CDR3: TGTGCCAGTACCAAAGATAGGGGACAGGAAGCTTTCTTT. Full variable domain (remainder filled in from reference TRBV19 and TRBJ1-1): DGGITQSPKYLFRKEGQNVTLSCEQNLNHDAMYWYRQDPGQGLRLIYYSQIVNDFQKGDIAEGYSVSREKKESFPLTVTSAQKNPTAFYLCASTKDRGQEAFFGQGTRLTVV.

This clonotype turned up a few times. J is TRBJ2-1 and V is TRBV2, with a possible D match to TRBD1 (6 bases). The CDR3 loop spans 11 amino acids. CDR1 and CDR2 (germline): SNHLY, FYNNEI. Trimming removed 6 bases from V and 9 bases from J, with 9 bases in between. The CDR3 spells CASSLDSEQFF. The CDR3 coding sequence is TGTGCCAGCAGCTTGGACAGTGAGCAGTTCTTC.

This clonotype was found a few times. J is TRBJ2-4 and V is TRBV7-2; D not resolved. Trimming shortened V by 5 bases and J by 2 bases, and 10 bases separated the two germline ends. The germline V gene encodes CDR1 SGHTA and CDR2 FQGNSA. The CDR3 totals 14 residues. The CDR3 nucleotides read TGTGCCAGCAGCCCTGAAAGGACCAAAAACATTCAGTACTTC. Its translation is CASSPERTKNIQYF. Together with reference TRBV7-2 and TRBJ2-4, the CDR3 gives the full variable domain: GAGVSQSPSNKVTEKGKDVELRCDPISGHTALYWYRQSLGQGLEFLIYFQGNSAPDKSGLPSDRFSAERTGGSVSTLTIQRTQQEDSAVYLCASSPERTKNIQYFGAGTRLSVL.

The rearrangement joins TRBV11-2 to TRBJ2-5; D is perhaps TRBD1 (6 bases). Germline CDR1 is SGHAT and CDR2 is FQNNGV. CDR3 length equals 17 residues. V dropped 1 base and J dropped 7 bases, with 22 bases sitting between them. CDR3 in DNA: TGTGCCAGCAGCTTAGTGGCAGGGGTCAATTTCGCGGGGACCCAGTACTTC. Its translation: CASSLVAGVNFAGTQYF.